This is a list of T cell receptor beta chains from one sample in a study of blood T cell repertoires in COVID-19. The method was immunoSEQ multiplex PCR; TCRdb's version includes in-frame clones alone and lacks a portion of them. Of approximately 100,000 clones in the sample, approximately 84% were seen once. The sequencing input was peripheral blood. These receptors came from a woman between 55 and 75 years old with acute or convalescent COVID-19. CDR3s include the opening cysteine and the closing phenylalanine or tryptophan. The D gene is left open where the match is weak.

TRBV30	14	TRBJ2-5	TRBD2	CAWRPGLAKETQYF
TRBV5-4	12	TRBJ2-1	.	CASSFQYNEQFF
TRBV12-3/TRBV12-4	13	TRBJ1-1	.	CASINRVNTEAFF
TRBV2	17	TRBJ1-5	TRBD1	CASSSTGTANSNQPQHF
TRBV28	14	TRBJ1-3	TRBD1	CASILGGAGNTIYF
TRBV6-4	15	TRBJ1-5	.	CASRSIDISNQPQHF
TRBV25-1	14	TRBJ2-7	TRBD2	CASSLREGAYEQYF
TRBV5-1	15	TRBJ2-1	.	CASRPGLSSYNEQFF
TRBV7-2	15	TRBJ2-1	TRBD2	CASSHLASGYNEQFF
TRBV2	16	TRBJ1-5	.	CASTEDPRYGNQPQHF
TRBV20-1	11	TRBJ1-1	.	CSARGPSEAFF
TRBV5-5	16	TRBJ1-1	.	CASSRQITNQGTEAFF
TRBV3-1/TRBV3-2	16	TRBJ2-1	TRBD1	CASSPTWGQGSNEQFF
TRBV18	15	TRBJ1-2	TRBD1	CASSPRQGEGIGYTF
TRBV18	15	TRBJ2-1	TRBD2	CASSPQRGPYNEQFF
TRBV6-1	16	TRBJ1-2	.	CASSEVVGRGNYGYTF
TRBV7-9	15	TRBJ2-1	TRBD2	CASSLISGRYVEQFF
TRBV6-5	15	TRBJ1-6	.	CASSYWRDGNSPLHF
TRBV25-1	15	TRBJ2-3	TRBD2	CASSGLAGITDTQYF
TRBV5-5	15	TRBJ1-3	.	CASSEGILSGNTIYF
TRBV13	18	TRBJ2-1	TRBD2	CASSQPMRTSGGNNEQFF
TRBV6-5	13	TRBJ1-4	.	CASSIGADEKLFF
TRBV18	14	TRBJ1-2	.	CASSPSPGNYGYTF
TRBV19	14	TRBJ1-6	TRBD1	CASSQTGWNSPLHF
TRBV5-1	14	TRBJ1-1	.	CASSLTTPNTEAFF
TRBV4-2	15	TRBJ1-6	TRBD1	CASSQEGQNNSPLHF
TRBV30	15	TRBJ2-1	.	CAWSVRGSAYNEQFF
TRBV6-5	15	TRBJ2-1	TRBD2	CASSLGGAGFNEQFF
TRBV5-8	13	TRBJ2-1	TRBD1	CASSFDRGYEQFF
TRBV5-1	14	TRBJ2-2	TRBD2	CASRWTSGTGELFF
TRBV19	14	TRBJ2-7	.	CASSIQGIDYEQYF
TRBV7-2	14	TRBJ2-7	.	CASSFTRESYEQYF
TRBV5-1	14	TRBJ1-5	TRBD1	CASRAGTDYQPQHF
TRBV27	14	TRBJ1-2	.	CASSLSSTESGYTF
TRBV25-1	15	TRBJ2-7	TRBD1	CASSGDRETTYEQYF
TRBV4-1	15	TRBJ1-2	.	CASSQEERMNYGYTF
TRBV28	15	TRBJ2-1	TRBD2	CASSSPSGRINEQFF
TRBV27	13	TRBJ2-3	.	CASTPRRADTQYF
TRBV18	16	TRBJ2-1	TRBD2	CASSLPSGSRGNEQFF
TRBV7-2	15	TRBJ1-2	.	CASRLPWTANYGYTF
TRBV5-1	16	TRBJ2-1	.	CASSPSGRGPYNEQFF
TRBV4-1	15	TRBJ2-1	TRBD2	CASSQVTGGRNEQFF
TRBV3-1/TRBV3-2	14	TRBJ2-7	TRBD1	CASSQGTGEGEQYF
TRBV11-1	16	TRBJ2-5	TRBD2	CASSPARLAGQETQYF
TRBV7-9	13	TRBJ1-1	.	CASSYLDSSEAFF
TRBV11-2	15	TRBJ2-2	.	CASSRDSLPTGELFF
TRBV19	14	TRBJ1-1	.	CASSIETGETEAFF
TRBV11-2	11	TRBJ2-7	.	CASSQAYEQYF
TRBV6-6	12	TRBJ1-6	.	CASSYSTAPLHF
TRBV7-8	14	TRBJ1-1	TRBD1	CASSLTGAGTEAFF
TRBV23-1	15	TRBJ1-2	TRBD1	CASTGDRAWYYGYTF
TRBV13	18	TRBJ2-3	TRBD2	CASSLETRASGSTDTQYF